The next 14 T cell receptor beta chains were all read from a single sample in a study of human T cells and chemical hapten exposure. This sample's time point: patch test 3, about 24 weeks after DPC sensitization. This sample's treatment: therapeutic diphenylcyclopropenone sensitization with weekly scalp DPC. TCRdb called the RACE reads again in MiXCR, with one record for every CDR3 protein. The sample records fewer than 55,000 distinct CDR3 sequences, 9.9% being singletons. The sample was whole blood, taken in connection with sensitization to the hapten diphenylcyclopropenone (DPC). The origin of the receptors is a woman aged 40 to 50 with alopecia areata. Some clones in this sample may be carry-over from other donors' samples.

The sample holds many counts of this clonotype. CDR3 loop: CASSPDRVGEQYF. DNA of the CDR3: TGTGCCAGCTCACCGGACAGGGTCGGCGAGCAGTACTTC. The genes are TRBV18 and TRBJ2-7, with 8 bases identical to TRBD1. Losses at the gene ends were 3 bases for V and 6 bases for J; bases not matched to a gene: 4. CDR1 is KGHSH, CDR2 LQKENI, per germline. The CDR3 spans 13 residues. Based on the CDR3 plus reference TRBV18 and TRBJ2-7, the full variable domain is NAGVMQNPRHLVRRRGQEARLRCSPMKGHSHVYWYRQLPEEGLKFMVYLQKENIIDESGMPKERFSAEFPKEGPSILRIQQVVRGDSAAYFCASSPDRVGEQYFGPGTRLTVT.

This clonotype was detected many times. This chain joins TRBV20-1 and TRBJ2-7, with D uncertain. The germline V gene has CDR1 DFQATT and CDR2 SNEGSKA (reference sequence). The CDR3 extends over 13 amino acids. Trimming cost V 1 base and J 3 bases, with 10 bases left between them. CDR3 sequence (DNA): TGCAGTGCTAGAGGTCCCAGCTTCTACGAGCAGTACTTC. Protein sequence: CSARGPSFYEQYF.

The V gene is TRBV7-9, the J gene TRBJ2-2; 7 nucleotides align to TRBD1. The germline CDR1 and CDR2 sequences are SEHNR and FQNEAQ (reference sequence). The V gene end was trimmed by 4 bases and the J gene end by 2 bases; junction bases not matched to a gene: 7. CDR3 size: 16 residues. The CDR3 DNA reads as TGTGCCAGCAGCTCCTGGGGACAGTTAAACACCGGGGAGCTGTTTTTT. Amino acids: CASSSWGQLNTGELFF. The entire variable domain, with the rest obtained from reference TRBV7-9 and TRBJ2-2, is as follows: DTGVSQNPRHKITKRGQNVTFRCDPISEHNRLYWYRQTLGQGPEFLTYFQNEAQLEKSRLLSDRFSAERPKGSFSTLEIQRTEQGDSAMYLCASSSWGQLNTGELFFGEGSRLTVL.

The chain couples TRBV3-1 to TRBJ2-2; 8 bases map to TRBD1. V lost 3 bases and J lost 2; bases outside the gene matches: 2. Germline CDR1 is LGHDT and CDR2 is YNNKEL (reference sequence). The CDR3 extends over 15 amino acids. CDR3 nucleotide sequence: TGTGCCAGCAGCCACAGGGGGCTAAACACCGGGGAGCTGTTTTTT. This translates into CASSHRGLNTGELFF.

This clonotype has just a few counts. CDR3 amino acids: CASVQGAESNQPQHF. The DNA for the CDR3 is TGTGCCAGCGTTCAGGGGGCCGAAAGCAATCAGCCCCAGCATTTT. The genes are TRBV7-2 and TRBJ1-5, with TRBD1 matching over 8 bases. The CDR3 has 15 amino acids. The germline gives CDR1 SGHTA, CDR2 FQGNSA. V lost 8 bases, J lost 1 base, and 7 bases stayed unmatched. Variable domain in full (rest from reference TRBV7-2 and TRBJ1-5): GAGVSQSPSNKVTEKGKDVELRCDPISGHTALYWYRQSLGQGLEFLIYFQGNSAPDKSGLPSDRFSAERTGGSVSTLTIQRTQQEDSAVYLCASVQGAESNQPQHFGDGTRLSIL.

The chain joins TRBV7-6 to TRBJ2-1; 10 nucleotides align to TRBD2. Germline V lookup: CDR1 SGHVS, CDR2 FNYEAQ. J gave up 7 bases and V 5 bases, and 11 bases lay outside the gene matches. The CDR3 is 16 residues long. CDR3 residues: CASSARTSGFWNEQFF. The CDR3 DNA sequence: TGTGCCAGCAGCGCCCGGACTAGCGGCTTCTGGAATGAGCAGTTCTTC.

This clonotype showed up many times. The V gene is TRBV29-1, the J gene TRBJ2-1; 7 bases line up with TRBD1. This CDR3 spans 13 amino acids. Trimming cost V 6 bases and J 5 bases; bases outside gene matches: 7. The germline CDR1 and CDR2 sequences are SQVTM and ANQGSEA. This chain's CDR3 is CSVAFDRDNEQFF. Written as DNA, the CDR3 is TGCAGCGTGGCCTTCGACAGGGACAATGAGCAGTTCTTC.

The V call is TRBV3-1, the J call TRBJ1-2; 9 nucleotides align to TRBD1. Germline loops: CDR1 LGHDT, CDR2 YNNKEL (reference sequence). This CDR3 is built from 14 residues. V gave up 1 base and J gave up 7 bases; unmatched junction bases: 4. Written as DNA, the CDR3 is TGTGCCAGCAGCCAAGCTGGACAGGGGAGTGGCTACACCTTC. Amino acids: CASSQAGQGSGYTF.

This clonotype was picked up a small number of times. The chain uses TRBV7-8 and TRBJ2-2, with unresolved D. This CDR3 contains 15 residues. CDR1 SGHVS and CDR2 FQNEAQ come from the germline V gene. The ends were cut back, 1 base at V and 5 bases at J, with 11 bases in the middle. The chain's CDR3 is CASSLGAPMTGELFF. CDR3 nucleotides: TGTGCCAGCAGCTTAGGGGCCCCGATGACCGGGGAGCTGTTTTTT.

This clonotype has just a few counts. The genes are TRBV6-4 and TRBJ2-3, with 10 bases that match TRBD2. This CDR3 region has 15 residues. J lost 2 bases, V lost 2 bases, and 1 base had no gene match. Germline loops: CDR1 MRHNA, CDR2 SNTAGT. The DNA for the CDR3 is TGTGCCAGCAGTGACAGCGGGGGGGCCACAGATACGCAGTATTTT. Protein sequence: CASSDSGGATDTQYF.

This clonotype was recorded a few times. V and J are TRBV20-1 and TRBJ1-4, with D perhaps matching TRBD1 (6 bases). Per the germline V gene, CDR1 is DFQATT and CDR2 is SNEGSKA (reference sequence). The CDR3 is made up of 14 amino acids. V shed 2 bases and J shed 7 bases, with 14 bases lying between them. CDR3 nucleotide sequence: TGCAGTGCTAGAAAGGGGGGTTACAGTGAAAAACTGTTTTTT. It specifies CSARKGGYSEKLFF.

The table lists this clonotype with many counts. The chain recombines TRBV6-5 with TRBJ2-3; 12 bases agree with TRBD2. Germline-derived CDR1 and CDR2 are MNHEY and SVGAGI. The trim removed 7 bases at V and 5 bases at J, leaving 10 bases unmatched. The CDR3 extends over 16 amino acids. CDR3 nucleotide sequence: TGTGCCAGCAAGGTGCTAGCGGGGGGGCCAGGAGATACGCAGTATTTT. Its translation is CASKVLAGGPGDTQYF.

This clonotype was seen a few times. The chain carries TRBV5-7 and TRBJ1-4, with D possibly TRBD1 on 5 matching bases. TRBV5-7 belongs to the ORF category, with a function that is uncertain. V gave up 4 bases and J gave up 8 bases, with 15 bases separating them. This CDR3 region has 14 residues. The CDR3 loop reads CASSTRRGQEKLFF. The CDR3 DNA follows: TGTGCCAGCAGCACCCGGCGGGGCCAGGAAAAACTGTTTTTT.

This clonotype was observed many times. The rearrangement uses TRBV12-5 and TRBJ1-1; D unclear. There are 14 residues in the CDR3. CDR1 is LGHNT, CDR2 FRNRAP, per germline. V lost 1 base and J 4 bases, leaving 10 bases between the germline ends. The DNA for the CDR3 is TGTGCTAGTGGTTTGGACGGGGTCGGCACTGAAGCTTTCTTT. Its protein product is CASGLDGVGTEAFF.